This T cell receptor beta chain is drawn from a study of blood T cell repertoires in COVID-19. CDR1 and CDR2 (germline): KGHSH, LQKENI. The CDR3 sequence is 15 residues long. V dropped 6 bases and J dropped 5; count of bases not matched to a gene: 8. The data were produced by immunoSEQ multiplex PCR, yet TCRdb's version contains in-frame clones alone and is incomplete. The data contain about 120,000 clones, approximately 87% of them singletons. This TCR was sampled from a man aged 60-69 years with acute or convalescent COVID-19. The chain combines TRBV18 with TRBJ2-1, with TRBD2 identical over 9 bases. Specimen: peripheral blood. The CDR3 loop reads CASSDRASGNNEQFF. In nucleotides, the CDR3 is TGTGCCAGCTCCGACCGGGCTAGCGGGAACAATGAGCAGTTCTTC.